This TCR beta chain was found in a study of CD8+ T cells in alopecia areata. Looking at the study overall: Disease severity was quantified as SALT score of affected scalp area.

With V trimmed by 5 bases and J by 0 bases, 5 bases remained unmatched. This CDR3 contains 15 residues. Germline-derived CDR1 and CDR2 are MGHRA and YSYEKL. Sample treatment: oral pan-JAK inhibitor, 5-10 mg twice daily. PBMCs, the starting material, were the source of sorted CD4+ and CD8+ T cells. This clone was detected only once. Its cognate antigen is unknown. Investigators isolated RNA and reverse transcribed it into cDNA to act as the sequencing template. The repertoire was sequenced with immunoSEQ multiplex PCR; TCRdb's copy has only in-frame clones and lacks some. The sample contains about 200,000 clones, roughly 60% of which appear only once. Findings and limits, study-wide: Higher clonality and more expanded CD8+ clones appeared in lesional than normal scalp. For patients receiving tofacitinib, scalp clonality and expanded CD8+ clones among the top 100 significantly decreased.

This sequence joins TRBV4-1 and TRBJ2-3; 7 nucleotides line up with TRBD1. Source: CD4+ T cells sorted from blood, taken at week 24, from a patient treated with tofacitinib. The TCR was taken from a human donor with alopecia areata. The CDR3 sequence: CASSVRDSSTDTQYF. The CDR3 DNA reads as TGCGCCAGCAGCGTTCGGGACAGTAGCACAGATACGCAGTATTTT.